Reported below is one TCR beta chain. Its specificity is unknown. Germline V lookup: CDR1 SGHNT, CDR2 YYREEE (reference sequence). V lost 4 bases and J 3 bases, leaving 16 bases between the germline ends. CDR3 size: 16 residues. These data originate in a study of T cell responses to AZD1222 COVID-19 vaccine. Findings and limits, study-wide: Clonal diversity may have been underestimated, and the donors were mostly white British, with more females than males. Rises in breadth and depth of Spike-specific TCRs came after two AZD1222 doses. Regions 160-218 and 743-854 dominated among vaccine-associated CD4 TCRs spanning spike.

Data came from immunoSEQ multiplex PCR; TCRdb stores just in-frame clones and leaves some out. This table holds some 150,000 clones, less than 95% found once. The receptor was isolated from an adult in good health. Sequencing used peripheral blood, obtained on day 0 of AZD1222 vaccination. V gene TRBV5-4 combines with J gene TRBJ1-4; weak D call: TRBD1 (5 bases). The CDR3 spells CASSPRTGRPNEKLFF. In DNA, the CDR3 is TGTGCCAGCAGCCCGCGAACAGGAAGACCTAATGAAAAACTGTTTTTT.